A selection of T cell receptor beta chains follows, all from one sample in a study of cytomegalovirus exposure and HLA in healthy donors. Generated by immunoSEQ multiplex PCR, the TCRdb table keeps only in-frame clones and is missing some. The sample shows some 190,000 clones, more than 60% of them seen only once. The sample was PBMCs. All receptors derive from a young woman in good health and CMV-seropositive. Both conserved end residues are part of each CDR3. The order of the fields is V gene, J gene, CDR3 protein.

v_call: TRBV28; j_call: TRBJ1-2; cdr3_aa: CASSIFDYGYTF
v_call: TRBV5-4; j_call: TRBJ1-1; cdr3_aa: CASSWGQVNTEAFF
v_call: TRBV6-5; j_call: TRBJ2-1; cdr3_aa: CASLSKAGGLNEQFF
v_call: TRBV9; j_call: TRBJ2-3; cdr3_aa: CASSVEGQGADTQYF
v_call: TRBV18; j_call: TRBJ2-6; cdr3_aa: CASSPQESSGANVLTF
v_call: TRBV28; j_call: TRBJ2-4; cdr3_aa: CASSPGSSKNIQYF
v_call: TRBV6-5; j_call: TRBJ1-1; cdr3_aa: CASSKQGRDTEAFF
v_call: TRBV5-1; j_call: TRBJ2-1; cdr3_aa: CASSSNGLAYNEQFF
v_call: TRBV6-1; j_call: TRBJ2-3; cdr3_aa: CAIATGSTDTQYF
v_call: TRBV4-1; j_call: TRBJ1-4; cdr3_aa: CASSQDSGLKEKLFF
v_call: TRBV27; j_call: TRBJ1-1; cdr3_aa: CASSTRTRPMVTEAFF
v_call: TRBV27; j_call: TRBJ2-1; cdr3_aa: CASMGRGGVNEQFF